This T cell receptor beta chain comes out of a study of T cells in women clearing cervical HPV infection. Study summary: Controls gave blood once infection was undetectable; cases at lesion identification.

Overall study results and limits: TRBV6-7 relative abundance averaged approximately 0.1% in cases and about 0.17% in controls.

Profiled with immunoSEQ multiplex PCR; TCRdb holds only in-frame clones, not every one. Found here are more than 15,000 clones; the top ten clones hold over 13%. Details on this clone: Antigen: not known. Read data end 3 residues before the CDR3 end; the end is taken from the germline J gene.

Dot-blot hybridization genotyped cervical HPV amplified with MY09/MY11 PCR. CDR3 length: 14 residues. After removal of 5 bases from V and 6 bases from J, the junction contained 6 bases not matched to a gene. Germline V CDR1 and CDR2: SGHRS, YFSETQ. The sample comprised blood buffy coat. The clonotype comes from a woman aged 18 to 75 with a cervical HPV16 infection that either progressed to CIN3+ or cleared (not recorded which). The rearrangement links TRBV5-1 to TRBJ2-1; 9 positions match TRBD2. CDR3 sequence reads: CASRAGGLGNEQFF. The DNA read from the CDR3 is TGCGCCAGCAGGGCGGGGGGGCTTGGCAATGAG.